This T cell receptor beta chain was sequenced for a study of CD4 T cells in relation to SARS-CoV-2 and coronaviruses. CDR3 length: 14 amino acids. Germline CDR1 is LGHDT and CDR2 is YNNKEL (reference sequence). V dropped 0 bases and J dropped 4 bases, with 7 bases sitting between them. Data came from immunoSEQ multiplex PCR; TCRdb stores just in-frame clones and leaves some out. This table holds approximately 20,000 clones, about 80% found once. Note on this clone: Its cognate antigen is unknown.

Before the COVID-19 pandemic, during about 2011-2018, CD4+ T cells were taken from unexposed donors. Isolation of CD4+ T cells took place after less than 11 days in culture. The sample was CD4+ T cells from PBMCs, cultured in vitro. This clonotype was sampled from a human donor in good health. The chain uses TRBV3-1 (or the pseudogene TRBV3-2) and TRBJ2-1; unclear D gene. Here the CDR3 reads CASSQEGRYNEQFF. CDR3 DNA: TGTGCCAGCAGCCAAGAAGGACGTTACAATGAGCAGTTCTTC.